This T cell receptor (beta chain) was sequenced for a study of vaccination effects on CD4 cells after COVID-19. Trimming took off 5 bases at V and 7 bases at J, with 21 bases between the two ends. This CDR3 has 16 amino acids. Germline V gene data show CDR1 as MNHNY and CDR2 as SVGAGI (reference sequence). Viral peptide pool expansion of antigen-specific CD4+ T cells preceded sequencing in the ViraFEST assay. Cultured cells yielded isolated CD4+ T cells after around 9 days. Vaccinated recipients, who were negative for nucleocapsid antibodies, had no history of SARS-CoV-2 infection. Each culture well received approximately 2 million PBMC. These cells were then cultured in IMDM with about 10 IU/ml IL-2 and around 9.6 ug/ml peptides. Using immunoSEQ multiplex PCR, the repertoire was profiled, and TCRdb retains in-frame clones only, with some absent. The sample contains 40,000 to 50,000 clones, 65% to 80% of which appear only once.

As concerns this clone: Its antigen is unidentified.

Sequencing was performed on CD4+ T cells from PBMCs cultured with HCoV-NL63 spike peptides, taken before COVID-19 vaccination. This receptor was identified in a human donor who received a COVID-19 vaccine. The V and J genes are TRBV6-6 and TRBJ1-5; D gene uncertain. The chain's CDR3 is CASSRGSRALGQPQHF. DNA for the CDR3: TGTGCCAGCAGTCGAGGATCCCGGGCCCTGGGCCAGCCCCAGCATTTT.